These 8 T cell receptor beta chains originate from one sample sequenced in a study of T cells after yellow fever vaccination. TCRdb redid the calling of the 5' RACE reads with MiXCR, one entry per CDR3 protein. The repertoire holds approximately 130,000 distinct CDR3 sequences, with 15% as singletons. Specimen: CD8+ T cells sorted from PBMCs, collected 5 days after the yellow fever booster vaccination. The source is a young man who received the YFV17D yellow fever vaccine.

This clonotype has only a few counts. The rearrangement joins TRBV6-5 to TRBJ1-1; D ambiguous. Germline lookup yields CDR1 MNHEY and CDR2 SVGAGI. The V gene lost 6 bases and the J gene lost 3 bases, with 11 bases spanning the gap. The CDR3 spans 13 residues. CDR3 residues: CASRPGSDTEAFF. CDR3 coding DNA: TGTGCCAGCAGACCAGGATCAGACACTGAAGCTTTCTTT.

A few counts support this clonotype. V is TRBV9 and J is TRBJ2-1; D possibly corresponds to TRBD2 (5 bases). CDR1 and CDR2 from the germline V gene are SGDLS and YYNGEE. The CDR3 is 14 amino acids. V was cut by 4 bases and J by 3 bases, with 11 bases left in between. DNA for the CDR3: TGTGCCAGCAGCCCCGTAGAGGGCTACAATGAGCAGTTCTTC. Its translation: CASSPVEGYNEQFF.

This clonotype was counted a few times. This sequence joins TRBV5-1 and TRBJ2-7; 7 bases fit TRBD1. Germline V gene sequence: CDR1 SGHRS, CDR2 YFSETQ. Germline trimming cut 3 bases from V and 1 base from J; bases unmatched to any gene: 4. The CDR3 runs 14 residues. DNA for the CDR3: TGCGCCAGCAGCTCCGGGACAGCTTCCTACGAGCAGTACTTC. Translating gives CASSSGTASYEQYF.

V gene TRBV29-1 combines with J gene TRBJ2-7, with 8 bases lining up with TRBD1. This CDR3 comprises 15 residues. V dropped 2 bases and J dropped 2; count of bases not matched to a gene: 8. Germline CDR1 and CDR2: SQVTM and ANQGSEA. The CDR3 region has the DNA TGCAGCGTTGAACCAGGGGGCACACTGACCTACGAGCAGTACTTC. Translated: CSVEPGGTLTYEQYF.

This clonotype was counted only a few times. V is TRBV5-1 and J is TRBJ1-1; D call uncertain. Trimming shortened V by 4 bases and J by 1 base, and 8 bases separated the two germline ends. CDR1 and CDR2 from the germline V gene are SGHRS and YFSETQ. This CDR3 spans 13 amino acids. This chain's CDR3 is CASSPIGNTEAFF. The CDR3 region has the DNA TGCGCCAGCAGCCCCATTGGGAACACTGAAGCTTTCTTT.

In its sample, this clonotype was seen a few times. The DNA of the CDR3 is TGTGCCAGCAGCCCGCAACAGGGATACACTGAAGCTTTCTTT. Translation: CASSPQQGYTEAFF. V is TRBV7-8 and J is TRBJ1-1; TRBD1 is a possible D gene (6 bases). Per the germline V gene, CDR1 is SGHVS and CDR2 is FQNEAQ. The CDR3 is 14 residues long. Trimming stripped 5 bases from V and 3 bases from J, with 13 bases between.

The V and J genes are TRBV27 and TRBJ1-4; no definite D call. Germline V gives CDR1 MNHEY, CDR2 SMNVEV (reference sequence). Trimming removed 3 bases at V and 8 bases at J, with 16 bases between. The CDR3 consists of 15 residues. CDR3 DNA sequence: TGTGCCAGCAGTTTTACGGCGGCGTCGAGGGAAAAACTGTTTTTT. This translates into CASSFTAASREKLFF.

Many counts were recorded for this clonotype. This rearrangement joins TRBV12-3 or TRBV12-4 to TRBJ2-5; D might be TRBD1 or TRBD2, each matching 5 bases. With 4 bases removed from V and 5 bases from J, the gap between germline ends came to 14 bases. This CDR3 contains 14 residues. The CDR3 sequence is CASSSPRERETQYF. The CDR3, as DNA: TGTGCCAGCAGTTCCCCCAGGGAGAGGGAGACCCAGTACTTC.